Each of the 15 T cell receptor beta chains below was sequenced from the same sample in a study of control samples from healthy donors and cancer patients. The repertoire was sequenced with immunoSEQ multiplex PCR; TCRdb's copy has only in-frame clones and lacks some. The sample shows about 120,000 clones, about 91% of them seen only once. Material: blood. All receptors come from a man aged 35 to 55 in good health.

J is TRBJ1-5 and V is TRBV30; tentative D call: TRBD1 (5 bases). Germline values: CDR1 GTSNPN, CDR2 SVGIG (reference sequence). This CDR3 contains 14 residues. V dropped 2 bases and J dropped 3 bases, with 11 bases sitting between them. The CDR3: CAWSFRQYNQPQHF. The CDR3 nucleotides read TGTGCCTGGAGTTTCCGACAGTACAATCAGCCCCAGCATTTT.

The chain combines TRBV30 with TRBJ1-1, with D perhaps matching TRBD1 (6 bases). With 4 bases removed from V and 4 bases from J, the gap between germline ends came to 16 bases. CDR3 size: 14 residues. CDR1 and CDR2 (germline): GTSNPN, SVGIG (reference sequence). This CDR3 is CAWTPTGFFTEAFF. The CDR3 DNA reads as TGTGCCTGGACCCCGACAGGATTTTTCACTGAAGCTTTCTTT.

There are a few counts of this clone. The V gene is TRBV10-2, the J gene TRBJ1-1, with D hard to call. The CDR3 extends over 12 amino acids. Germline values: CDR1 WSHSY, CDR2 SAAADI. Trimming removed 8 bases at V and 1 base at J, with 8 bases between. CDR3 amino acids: CASGRSNTEAFF. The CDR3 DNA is TGCGCCAGCGGCAGATCGAACACTGAAGCTTTCTTT.

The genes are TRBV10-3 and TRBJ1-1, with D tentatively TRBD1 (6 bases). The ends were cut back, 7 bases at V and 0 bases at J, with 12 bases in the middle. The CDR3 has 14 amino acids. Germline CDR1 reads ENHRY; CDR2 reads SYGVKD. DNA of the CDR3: TGTGCCATCACCTCCGGGGGGCTGAACACTGAAGCTTTCTTT. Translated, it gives CAITSGGLNTEAFF.

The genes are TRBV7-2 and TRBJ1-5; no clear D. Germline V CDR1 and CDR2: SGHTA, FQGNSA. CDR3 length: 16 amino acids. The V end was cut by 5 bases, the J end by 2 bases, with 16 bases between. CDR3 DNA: TGTGCCAGCAGCACAGACGGTCCATCGGGCAATCAGCCCCAGCATTTT. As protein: CASSTDGPSGNQPQHF.

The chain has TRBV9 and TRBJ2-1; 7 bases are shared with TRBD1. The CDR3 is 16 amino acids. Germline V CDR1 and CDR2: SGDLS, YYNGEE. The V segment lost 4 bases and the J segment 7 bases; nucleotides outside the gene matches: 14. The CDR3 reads CASSLGAGGNLNEQFF. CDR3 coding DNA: TGTGCCAGCAGCCTAGGGGCAGGGGGTAATTTGAATGAGCAGTTCTTC.

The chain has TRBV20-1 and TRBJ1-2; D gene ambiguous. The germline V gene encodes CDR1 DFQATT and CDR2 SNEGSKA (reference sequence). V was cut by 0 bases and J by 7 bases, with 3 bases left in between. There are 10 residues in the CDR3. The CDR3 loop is CSARDAGYTF. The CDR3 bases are TGCAGTGCTAGAGACGCTGGCTACACCTTC.

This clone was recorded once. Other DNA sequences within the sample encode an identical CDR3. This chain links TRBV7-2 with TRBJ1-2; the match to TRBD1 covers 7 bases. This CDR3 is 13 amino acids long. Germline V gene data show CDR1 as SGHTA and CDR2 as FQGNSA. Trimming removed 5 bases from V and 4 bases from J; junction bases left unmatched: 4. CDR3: CASSPDRAYGYTF. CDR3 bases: TGTGCCAGCAGCCCTGACAGGGCCTATGGCTACACCTTC.

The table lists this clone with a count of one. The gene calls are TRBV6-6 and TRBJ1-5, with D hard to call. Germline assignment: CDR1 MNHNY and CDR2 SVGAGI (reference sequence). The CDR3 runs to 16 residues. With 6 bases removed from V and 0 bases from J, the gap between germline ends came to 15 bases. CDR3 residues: CASRGGGGDSNQPQHF. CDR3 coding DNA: TGTGCCAGCAGGGGAGGTGGCGGAGATAGCAATCAGCCCCAGCATTTT.

Here the CDR3 reads CASRSPGGGRNGYTF. CDR3 DNA sequence: TGTGCCAGCAGATCCCCAGGGGGCGGACGTAATGGCTACACCTTC. The V and J genes are TRBV27 and TRBJ1-2, with 8 bases fitting TRBD1. Germline assignment: CDR1 MNHEY and CDR2 SMNVEV (reference sequence). Losses at the gene ends were 6 bases for V and 6 bases for J; bases not matched to a gene: 12. CDR3 size: 15 residues.

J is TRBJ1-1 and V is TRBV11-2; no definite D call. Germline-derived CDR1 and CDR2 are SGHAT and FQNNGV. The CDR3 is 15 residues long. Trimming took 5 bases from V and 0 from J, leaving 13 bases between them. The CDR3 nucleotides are TGTGCCAGCAGCCCGCGCCCCTCCCTGAACACTGAAGCTTTCTTT. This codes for CASSPRPSLNTEAFF.

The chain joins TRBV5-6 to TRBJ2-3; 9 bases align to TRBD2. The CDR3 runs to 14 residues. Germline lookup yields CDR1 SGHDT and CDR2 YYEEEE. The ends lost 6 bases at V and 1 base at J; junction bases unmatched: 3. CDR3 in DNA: TGTGCCAGCACTTTAGCGGGGGGCACAGATACGCAGTATTTT. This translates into CASTLAGGTDTQYF.

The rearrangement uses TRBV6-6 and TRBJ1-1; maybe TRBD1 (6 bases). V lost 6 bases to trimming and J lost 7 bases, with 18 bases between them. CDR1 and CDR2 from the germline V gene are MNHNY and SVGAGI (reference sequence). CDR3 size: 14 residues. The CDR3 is CASSPGQGGREAFF. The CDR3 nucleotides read TGTGCCAGCAGCCCGGGACAAGGGGGACGTGAAGCTTTCTTT.

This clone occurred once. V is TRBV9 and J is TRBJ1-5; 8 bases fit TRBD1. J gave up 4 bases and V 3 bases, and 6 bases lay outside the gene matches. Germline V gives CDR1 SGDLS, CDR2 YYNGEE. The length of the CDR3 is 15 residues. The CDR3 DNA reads TGTGCCAGCAGCGCCGGACAGGGCCTAAATCAGCCCCAGCATTTT. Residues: CASSAGQGLNQPQHF.

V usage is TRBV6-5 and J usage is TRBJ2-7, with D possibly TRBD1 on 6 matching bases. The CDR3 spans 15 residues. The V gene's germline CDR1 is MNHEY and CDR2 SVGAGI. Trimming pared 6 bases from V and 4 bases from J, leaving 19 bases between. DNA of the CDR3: TGTGCCAGCAGCCCCAAGGTCAGGGGAATATACGAGCAGTACTTC. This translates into CASSPKVRGIYEQYF.